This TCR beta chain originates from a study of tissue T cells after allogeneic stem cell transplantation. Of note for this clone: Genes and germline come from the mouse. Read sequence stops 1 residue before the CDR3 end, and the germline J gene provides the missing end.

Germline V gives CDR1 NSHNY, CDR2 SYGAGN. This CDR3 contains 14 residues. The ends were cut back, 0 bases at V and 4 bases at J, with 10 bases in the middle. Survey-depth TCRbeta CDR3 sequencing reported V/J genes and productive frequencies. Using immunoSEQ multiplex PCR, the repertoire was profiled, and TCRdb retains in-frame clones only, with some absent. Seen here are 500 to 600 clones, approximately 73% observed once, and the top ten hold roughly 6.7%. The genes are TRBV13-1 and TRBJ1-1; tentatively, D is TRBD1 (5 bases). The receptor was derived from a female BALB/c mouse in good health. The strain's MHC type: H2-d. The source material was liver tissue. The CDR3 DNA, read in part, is TGTGCCAGCAGTGATGAGGCGGGGCGCACAGAAGTCTTC. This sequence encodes CASSDEAGRTEVF. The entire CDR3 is CASSDEAGRTEVFF.